The T cell receptor (beta chain) described here comes from a study of T cells after yellow fever vaccination. This clonotype was seen more than once but under ten times. The antigen remains unidentified. The CDR3 has 15 residues. CDR1 SEHNR and CDR2 FQNEAQ come from the germline V gene (reference sequence). The germline V and J ends were trimmed by 2 bases and 5 bases, with 15 bases remaining between them. General observations from the study: Peaking on day 5 versus 15, the secondary response was faster but weaker. Re-detected after boosting: most primary clones, 96% of CD4 and 88% of CD8.

5'RACE template switching added a universal primer site and UMIs to TCR cDNA. TCRdb re-analysed the 5' RACE reads in MiXCR, keeping a single row per CDR3 protein. The repertoire includes roughly 500,000 distinct CDR3 sequences, about 19% of them detected once, and over 11% sits in the top ten. Specimen: PBMCs, collected 15 days after the yellow fever booster vaccination. The J gene is TRBJ1-2, the V gene TRBV7-9; TRBD1 might be the D (5 bases). The TCR originated in a young man who received the YFV17D yellow fever vaccine. The CDR3, as DNA: TGTGCCAGCAGCTTAACCAGGGAGGGAGTTTATGGCTACACCTTC. It codes for CASSLTREGVYGYTF.